This T cell receptor beta chain was sequenced during a study of molecular identifiers for immune sequencing clone quantification. Study at large: Naive CD8 RNA (around 20,000 or 100,000 cells) was divided into five aliquots, with four sequenced. Study results and limitations: Among effectors, clones above 20 RNA copies held over 97% of molecules; among naive cells, under 1%.

CDR1 is SGHDT and CDR2 is YYEEEE in the germline V gene. The CDR3 covers 14 residues. The germline V and J ends were trimmed by 2 bases and 4 bases, with 12 bases remaining between them. This clonotype was seen a few times. Its specificity is unknown. In preparing bulk TCR libraries, previously described methods and listed TCR primers were used. Each CDR3 protein is one row after TCRdb ran MiXCR on the PCR reads. The data show around 460,000 distinct CDR3 sequences, about a fifth seen once. Input material: naive CD8+ T cells from blood, with Jurkat cell RNA spiked in. The subset was: FACS-sorted CD8+CD4-CCR7+CD45RA+ naive T cells. The sequence came from a human donor in good health. Some libraries in this study had Jurkat cell RNA spiked in. The chain uses TRBV5-6 and TRBJ1-2; perhaps TRBD1 as D (5 bases). The CDR3 DNA sequence: TGTGCCAGCAGCTTTACGACAGAACCCTATGGCTACACCTTC. Protein sequence: CASSFTTEPYGYTF.